This TCR beta chain derives from a study of radiation and T cells in renal cell carcinoma. Time point here: blood 4 weeks post-SBRT, at nephrectomy. Treatment meaning: 15 Gy SBRT to primary tumor, nephrectomy 4 weeks later. Blood was sampled at baseline, 2 weeks and 4 weeks after SBRT. The tumor was a clear cell renal cell carcinoma. Sequenced by immunoSEQ multiplex PCR; TCRdb stores in-frame clones only, minus some. The table shows 140,000 to 150,000 clones, with approximately 86% occurring only once. Germline CDR1 and CDR2: MNHNS and SASEGT. The CDR3 contains 15 residues. Trimming shortened V by 4 bases and J by 10 bases, and 17 bases separated the two germline ends.

This material consisted of blood, taken from a patient whose treatment included radiotherapy and nephrectomy. The rearrangement links TRBV6-1 to TRBJ1-6, with TRBD1 as a possible D gene (5 bases). This TCR was sampled from a woman aged 45-59 years with renal cell carcinoma. The CDR3 nucleotides read TGTGCCAGCAGTGGTACGGGCGGGGGAAGCTCACCCCTCCACTTT. Encoded protein: CASSGTGGGSSPLHF.